This T cell receptor (beta chain) was identified in a study of cytomegalovirus exposure and HLA in healthy donors. General study results and limits: Analysis was performed later, and it showed HLA-associated TCR beta chains to be more clonally expanded than equally common others.

The V gene's germline CDR1 is MNHEY and CDR2 SMNVEV (reference sequence). The CDR3 loop spans 13 amino acids. V dropped 4 bases and J dropped 4 bases, with 8 bases sitting between them. With 60 Vbeta and 13 Jbeta primers, the PCR was carried out. The repertoire was sequenced with immunoSEQ multiplex PCR; TCRdb's copy has only in-frame clones and lacks some. This sample has some 44,000 clones, with around 90% found just once. As regards this clone: The antigen is undetermined.

The sequence derives from a woman aged 40-49 years in good health and CMV-seropositive. The sequencing sample was made of PBMCs. The chain combines TRBV27 with TRBJ1-3; tentative D call: TRBD1 (6 bases). CDR3 in amino acids: CASSSDSGNTIYF. CDR3 nucleotides: TGTGCCAGCAGTTCGGACAGCGGAAACACCATATATTTT.